This TCR beta chain appears in the sequencing data of a study of blood T cell repertoires in COVID-19. Overall study context: COVID-19 samples collected from the United States, Italy and Spain covered acute and convalescent phases.

The CDR3 is 15 amino acids. Germline V lookup: CDR1 LNHDA, CDR2 SQIVND (reference sequence). The trim removed 6 bases at V and 6 bases at J, leaving 11 bases unmatched. In the authors' workflow: It was from reference gene primer amplification that nucleated cell counts were estimated. Measured with immunoSEQ multiplex PCR; TCRdb has only the in-frame clones, and not every one. The V and J calls and clone size come from that table; D and trimming were worked out from the DNA. The sample includes 310,000 or so clones, roughly 87% of them seen just once. Source material: peripheral blood. This TCR was sampled from a woman in her forties or fifties who had recovered from COVID-19. V usage is TRBV19 and J usage is TRBJ2-1, with 7 bases identical to TRBD2. The CDR3: CASSLAVPSPNEQFF. CDR3 sequence (DNA): TGTGCCAGTAGCCTAGCGGTCCCGTCCCCCAATGAGCAGTTCTTC.